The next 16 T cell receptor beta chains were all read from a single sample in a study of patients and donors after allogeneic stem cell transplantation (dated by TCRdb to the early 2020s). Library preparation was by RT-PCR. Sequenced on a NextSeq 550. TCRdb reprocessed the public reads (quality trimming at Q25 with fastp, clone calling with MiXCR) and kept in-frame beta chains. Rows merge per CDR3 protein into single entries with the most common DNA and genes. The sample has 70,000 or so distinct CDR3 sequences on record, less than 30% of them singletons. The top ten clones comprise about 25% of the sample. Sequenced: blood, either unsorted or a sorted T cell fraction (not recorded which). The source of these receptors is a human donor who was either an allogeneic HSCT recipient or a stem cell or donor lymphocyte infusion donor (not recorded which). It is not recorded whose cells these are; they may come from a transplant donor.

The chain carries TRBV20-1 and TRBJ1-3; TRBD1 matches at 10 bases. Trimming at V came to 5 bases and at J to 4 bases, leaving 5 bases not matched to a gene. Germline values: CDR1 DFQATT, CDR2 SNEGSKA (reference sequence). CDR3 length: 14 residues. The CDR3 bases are TGCAGTGCTCGGGACAGGGGCTGGGGAAACACCATATATTTT. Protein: CSARDRGWGNTIYF.

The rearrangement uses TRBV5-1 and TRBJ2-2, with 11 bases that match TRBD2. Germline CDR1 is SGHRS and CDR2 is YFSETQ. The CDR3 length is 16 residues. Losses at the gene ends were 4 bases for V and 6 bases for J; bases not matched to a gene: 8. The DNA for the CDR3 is TGCGCCAGCAGCCTAACTAGCGGGAGTAACCCCGGGGAGCTGTTTTTT. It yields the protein CASSLTSGSNPGELFF.

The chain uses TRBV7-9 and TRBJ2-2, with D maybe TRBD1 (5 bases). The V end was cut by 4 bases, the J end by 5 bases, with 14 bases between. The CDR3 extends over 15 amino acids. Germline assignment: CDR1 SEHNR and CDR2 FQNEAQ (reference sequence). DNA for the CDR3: TGTGCCAGCAGCTCCTCGCAGGGCCCTACCGGGGAGCTGTTTTTT. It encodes CASSSSQGPTGELFF. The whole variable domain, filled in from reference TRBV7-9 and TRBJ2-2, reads DTGVSQNPRHKITKRGQNVTFRCDPISEHNRLYWYRQTLGQGPEFLTYFQNEAQLEKSRLLSDRFSAERPKGSFSTLEIQRTEQGDSAMYLCASSSSQGPTGELFFGEGSRLTVL.

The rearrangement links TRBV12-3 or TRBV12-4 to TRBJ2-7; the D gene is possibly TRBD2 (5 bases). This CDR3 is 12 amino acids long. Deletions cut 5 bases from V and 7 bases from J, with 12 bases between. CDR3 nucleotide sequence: TGTGCCAGCAGTCAAACCCCGGGGGAGCAGTACTTC. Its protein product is CASSQTPGEQYF.

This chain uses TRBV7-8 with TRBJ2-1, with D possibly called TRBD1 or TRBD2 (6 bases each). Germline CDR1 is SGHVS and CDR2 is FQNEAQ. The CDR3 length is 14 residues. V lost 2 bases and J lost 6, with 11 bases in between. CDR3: CASSLMGGTNEQFF. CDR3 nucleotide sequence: TGTGCCAGCAGCTTAATGGGGGGCACCAATGAGCAGTTCTTC.

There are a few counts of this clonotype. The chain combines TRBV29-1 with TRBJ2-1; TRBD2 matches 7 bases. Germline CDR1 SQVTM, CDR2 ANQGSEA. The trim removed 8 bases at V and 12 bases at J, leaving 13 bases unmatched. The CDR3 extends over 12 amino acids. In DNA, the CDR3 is TGCAGCCTCTGGATCAGCGGGATAGGGCAGTTCTTC. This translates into CSLWISGIGQFF.

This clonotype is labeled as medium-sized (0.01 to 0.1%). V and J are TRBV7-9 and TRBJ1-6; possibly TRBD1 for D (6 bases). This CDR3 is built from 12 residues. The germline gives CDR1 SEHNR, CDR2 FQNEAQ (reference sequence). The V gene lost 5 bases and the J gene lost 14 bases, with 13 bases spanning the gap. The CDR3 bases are TGTGCCAGCAGCCCACAGGGAGTCACCCTCCACTTT. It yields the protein CASSPQGVTLHF.

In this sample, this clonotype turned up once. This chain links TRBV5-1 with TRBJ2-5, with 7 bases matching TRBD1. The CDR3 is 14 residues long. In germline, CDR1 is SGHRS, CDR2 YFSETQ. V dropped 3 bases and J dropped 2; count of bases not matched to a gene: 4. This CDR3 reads CASSWDSRQETQYF. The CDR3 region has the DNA TGCGCCAGCAGCTGGGACAGCCGGCAAGAGACCCAGTACTTC.

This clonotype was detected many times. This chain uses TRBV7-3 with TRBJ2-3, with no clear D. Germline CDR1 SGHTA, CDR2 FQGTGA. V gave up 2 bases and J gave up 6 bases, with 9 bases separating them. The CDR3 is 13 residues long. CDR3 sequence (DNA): TGTGCCAGCAGCTTAGCCCCAGCGGATACGCAGTATTTT. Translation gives CASSLAPADTQYF.

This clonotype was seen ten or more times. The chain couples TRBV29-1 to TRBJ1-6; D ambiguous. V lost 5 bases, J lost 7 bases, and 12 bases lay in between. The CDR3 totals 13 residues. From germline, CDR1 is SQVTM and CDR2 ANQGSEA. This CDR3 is CSVLAFPNSPLHF. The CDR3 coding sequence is TGCAGCGTTTTGGCCTTCCCGAATTCACCCCTCCACTTT. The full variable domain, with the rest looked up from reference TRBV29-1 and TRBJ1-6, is SAVISQKPSRDICQRGTSLTIQCQVDSQVTMMFWYRQQPGQSLTLIATANQGSEATYESGFVIDKFPISRPNLTFSTLTVSNMSPEDSSIYLCSVLAFPNSPLHFGNGTRLTVT.

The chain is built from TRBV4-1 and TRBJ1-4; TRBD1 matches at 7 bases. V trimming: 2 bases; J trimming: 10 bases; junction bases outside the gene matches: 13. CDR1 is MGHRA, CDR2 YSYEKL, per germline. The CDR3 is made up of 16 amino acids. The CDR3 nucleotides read TGCGCCAGCAGCCAACCACGACAGGGTCCAAAGGGAAAACTGTTTTTT. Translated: CASSQPRQGPKGKLFF.

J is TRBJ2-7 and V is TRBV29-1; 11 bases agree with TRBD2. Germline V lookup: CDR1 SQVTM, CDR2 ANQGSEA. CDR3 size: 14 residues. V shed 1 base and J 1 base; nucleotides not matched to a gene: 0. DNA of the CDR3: TGCAGCGTTGAAGGGACTAGCGGGTCCTACGAGCAGTACTTC. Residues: CSVEGTSGSYEQYF.

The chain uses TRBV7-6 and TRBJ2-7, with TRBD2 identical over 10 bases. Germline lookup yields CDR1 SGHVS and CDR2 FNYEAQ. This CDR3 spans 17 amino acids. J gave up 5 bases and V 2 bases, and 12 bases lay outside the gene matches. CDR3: CASSLWALGTSEDEQYF. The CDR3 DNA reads TGTGCCAGCAGCTTATGGGCCCTTGGGACTAGCGAGGACGAGCAGTACTTC.

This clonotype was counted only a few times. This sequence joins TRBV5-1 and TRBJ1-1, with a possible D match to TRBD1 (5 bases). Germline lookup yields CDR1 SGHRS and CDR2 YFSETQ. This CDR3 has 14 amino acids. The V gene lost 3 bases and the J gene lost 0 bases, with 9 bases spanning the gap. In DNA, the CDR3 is TGCGCCAGCAGCTGGGGACCTCTGAACACTGAAGCTTTCTTT. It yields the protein CASSWGPLNTEAFF.

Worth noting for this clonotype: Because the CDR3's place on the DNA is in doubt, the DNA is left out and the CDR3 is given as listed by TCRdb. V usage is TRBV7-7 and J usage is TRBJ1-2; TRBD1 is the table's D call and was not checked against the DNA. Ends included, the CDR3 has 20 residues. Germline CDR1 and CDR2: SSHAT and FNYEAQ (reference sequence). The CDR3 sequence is CASSYQQGKSSYFGSGASYF.

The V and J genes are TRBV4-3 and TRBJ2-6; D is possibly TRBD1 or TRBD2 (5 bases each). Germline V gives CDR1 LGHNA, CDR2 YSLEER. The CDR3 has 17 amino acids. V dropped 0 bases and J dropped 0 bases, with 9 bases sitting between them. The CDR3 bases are TGCGCCAGCAGCCAAGATCTGGGACGCTCTGGGGCCAACGTCCTGACTTTC. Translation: CASSQDLGRSGANVLTF.